The source of this T cell receptor beta chain is a study of T-cell reconstitution after alpha-beta-depleted transplantation in children. The V gene lost 5 bases and the J gene lost 1 base, with 10 bases spanning the gap. The CDR3 runs to 14 residues. The germline CDR1 and CDR2 sequences are MRHNA and SNTAGT. Preparing the TCRbeta library involved the use of unique molecular identifiers. TCRdb called the PCR reads again in MiXCR, with one record for every CDR3 protein. The sample shows about 580,000 distinct CDR3 sequences, more than 20% of them seen only once. There are a few counts of this clonotype.

V and J are TRBV6-4 and TRBJ2-3, with unresolved D. This receptor was obtained from a boy under three years old who had a stem cell transplant for acute myeloid leukemia, so the T cells may come from the graft donor. Source: PBMCs, mostly from graft donor cells, taken 360 days after TCRalphabeta/CD19-depleted stem cell transplant. The CDR3 sequence: CASSSEAGTDTQYF. DNA for the CDR3: TGTGCCAGCAGTTCCGAGGCGGGCACAGATACGCAGTATTTT.